The 15 T cell receptor beta chains in this list originate from one sample, sequenced in a study of blood T cell repertoires in COVID-19. Profiling relied on immunoSEQ multiplex PCR, and the TCRdb table lists in-frame clones only, not all of them. Among over 200,000 clones listed, 80% to 85% were seen once. The sample was peripheral blood. These receptors were obtained from a woman at least 80 years old with active or convalescent COVID-19.

The chain carries TRBV7-2 and TRBJ1-1; weak D call: TRBD1 (5 bases). The CDR3 is made up of 13 amino acids. Germline CDR1 is SGHTA and CDR2 is FQGNSA. With 5 bases removed from V and 5 bases from J, the gap between germline ends came to 12 bases. CDR3 DNA sequence: TGTGCCAGCAGCCTACGGGGGTGGACTGAAGCTTTCTTT. It yields the protein CASSLRGWTEAFF.

This clone occurred once. The chain uses TRBV18 and TRBJ1-5, with 10 positions matching TRBD1. Germline V CDR1 and CDR2: KGHSH, LQKENI. With V trimmed by 3 bases and J by 7 bases, 6 bases remained unmatched. This CDR3 is built from 15 residues. CDR3 in DNA: TGTGCCAGCTCACCGGGGACAGGGGTACACCAGCCCCAGCATTTT. This gives the protein CASSPGTGVHQPQHF.

The rearrangement joins TRBV28 to TRBJ2-1, with TRBD2 identical over 8 bases. The CDR3 loop spans 14 amino acids. After removal of 4 bases from V and 6 bases from J, the junction contained 5 bases not matched to a gene. In germline, CDR1 is MDHEN, CDR2 SYDVKM. The CDR3 DNA reads TGTGCCAGCAGTTCGGGGGGGTATGGCAATGAGCAGTTCTTC. It translates to CASSSGGYGNEQFF.

On this clone: Other nucleotide sequences in the sample specify the same CDR3. This chain uses TRBV7-2 with TRBJ2-7; 11 bases agree with TRBD2. Per germline, CDR1 SGHTA and CDR2 FQGNSA. V trimming: 2 bases; J trimming: 4 bases; junction bases outside the gene matches: 1. The CDR3 consists of 14 residues. The CDR3 nucleotides are TGTGCCAGCAGCTTAACTAGCGGGAGTTACGAGCAGTACTTC. Amino acids: CASSLTSGSYEQYF.

This clone was detected only a few times. V usage is TRBV23-1 and J usage is TRBJ2-3; 7 nucleotides line up with TRBD1. TRBV23-1 is an ORF; its function is uncertain. The CDR3 sequence is 15 residues long. Germline trimming cut 10 bases from V and 0 bases from J; bases unmatched to any gene: 10. The CDR3 loop is CATTTGDLSTDTQYF. The CDR3 coding sequence is TGCGCCACCACCACAGGGGACCTTAGCACAGATACGCAGTATTTT.

The V gene is TRBV7-3, the J gene TRBJ1-1; D remains ambiguous. This CDR3 has 13 amino acids. The germline V gene has CDR1 SGHTA and CDR2 FQGTGA. V was pared by 5 bases and J by 1 base, with 8 bases between. As DNA, the CDR3 is TGTGCCAGCAGCCGGGCGGGGAACACTGAAGCTTTCTTT. Translated, it gives CASSRAGNTEAFF.

The genes are TRBV5-4 and TRBJ1-2, with a tentative D call TRBD1 (5 bases). The CDR3 loop spans 13 amino acids. Between the trimmed V and J ends, which lost 0 bases and 6 bases, there was a span of 9 bases. The germline V gene encodes CDR1 SGHNT and CDR2 YYREEE (reference sequence). The CDR3 nucleotides are TGTGCCAGCAGCTTGGAGTCAGGGAATGGCTACACCTTC. It specifies CASSLESGNGYTF.

The chain couples TRBV28 to TRBJ2-3, with 10 bases matching TRBD2. This CDR3 comprises 17 residues. The trim removed 6 bases at V and 2 bases at J, leaving 11 bases unmatched. Germline V gives CDR1 MDHEN, CDR2 SYDVKM. The CDR3 loop reads CASREVTSGDLTDTQYF. DNA of the CDR3: TGTGCCAGCAGGGAGGTAACTAGCGGGGACCTCACAGATACGCAGTATTTT.

This clone appeared a single time. V is TRBV6-5 and J is TRBJ2-5; 7 bases are a match to TRBD1. Per the germline V gene, CDR1 is MNHEY and CDR2 is SVGAGI. V was pared by 7 bases and J by 0 bases, with 2 bases of the junction left unmatched. This CDR3 spans 13 amino acids. The CDR3 bases are TGTGCCAGCATGGGACAGTACCAAGAGACCCAGTACTTC. Protein product: CASMGQYQETQYF.

The chain carries TRBV14 and TRBJ2-3; D call uncertain. Germline CDR1 reads SGHDN; CDR2 reads FVKESK. This CDR3 region has 12 residues. The germline V and J ends were trimmed by 0 bases and 6 bases, with 4 bases remaining between them. CDR3: CASSQDPDTQYF. The DNA for the CDR3 is TGTGCCAGCAGCCAAGATCCGGATACGCAGTATTTT.

This clone occurred many times. V and J are TRBV6-1 and TRBJ2-7, with 13 bases lining up with TRBD2. V lost 2 bases, J lost 5 bases, and 6 bases stayed unmatched. This CDR3 is built from 16 residues. Germline V lookup: CDR1 MNHNS, CDR2 SASEGT. The CDR3 is CASSETGTSGANEQYF. For the CDR3, the DNA is TGTGCCAGCAGTGAAACGGGGACTAGCGGGGCCAACGAGCAGTACTTC.

The J gene is TRBJ2-3, the V gene TRBV5-1; 11 nucleotides align to TRBD2. The CDR3 is 14 residues long. In germline, CDR1 is SGHRS, CDR2 YFSETQ. Germline trimming cut 3 bases from V and 4 bases from J; bases unmatched to any gene: 1. For the CDR3, the DNA is TGCGCCAGCAGCTGGGGACTAGCGGCAGATACGCAGTATTTT. Protein product: CASSWGLAADTQYF.

This chain uses TRBV10-2 with TRBJ2-5; tentative D call: TRBD2 (5 bases). V lost 0 bases and J lost 5, with 10 bases in between. Per germline, CDR1 WSHSY and CDR2 SAAADI. The CDR3 loop spans 14 amino acids. CDR3 amino acids: CASSESTRGETQYF. CDR3 DNA sequence: TGCGCCAGCAGTGAGTCGACTCGAGGGGAGACCCAGTACTTC.

The chain combines TRBV4-3 with TRBJ2-1, with 11 bases matching TRBD2. Trimming at V came to 0 bases and at J to 5 bases, leaving 12 bases not matched to a gene. The CDR3 runs 19 residues. Germline V gene lookup returns CDR1 LGHNA and CDR2 YSLEER. The CDR3 DNA reads as TGCGCCAGCAGCCAAGATAGGGCGACTAGCGGGACACGACACAATGAGCAGTTCTTC. Residues: CASSQDRATSGTRHNEQFF.

The chain recombines TRBV5-1 with TRBJ1-1; D possibly corresponds to TRBD1 (5 bases). The ends were cut back, 4 bases at V and 4 bases at J, with 20 bases in the middle. CDR1 is SGHRS and CDR2 is YFSETQ in the germline V gene. The CDR3 extends over 16 amino acids. CDR3 nucleotides: TGCGCCAGCAGCCAAGTGACAGCTATGAGGAGCACTGAAGCTTTCTTT. It encodes CASSQVTAMRSTEAFF.